This T cell receptor (beta chain) derives from a study of T cell changes during pregnancy in multiple sclerosis. Produced via immunoSEQ multiplex PCR; TCRdb's table is partial and in-frame only. This table has approximately 93,000 clones, 75% to 95% appearing once. The length of the CDR3 is 16 residues. Germline assignment: CDR1 ENHRY and CDR2 SYGVKD. V lost 0 bases and J lost 2; bases outside the gene matches: 2. The TCR comes from a female donor in good health, enrolled as a control in a pregnancy study. Here the sequenced sample was peripheral blood, taken in the first trimester of pregnancy. The chain is built from TRBV10-3 and TRBJ2-1; 9 bases fit TRBD1. The CDR3 coding sequence is TGTGCCATCAGTGAGTCGGGACAGGGAGCCTACAATGAGCAGTTCTTC. This codes for CAISESGQGAYNEQFF.